This T cell receptor beta chain was identified during a study of control samples from healthy donors and cancer patients. TCRdb's copy holds only in-frame clones and misses some; the assay was immunoSEQ multiplex PCR. The sample contains about 140,000 clones, roughly nine tenths of which appear only once. Germline CDR1 and CDR2: KGHDR and SFDVKD. The CDR3 is 14 residues long. V trimming: 3 bases; J trimming: 4 bases; junction bases outside the gene matches: 4. Sequenced input: blood. The sequence was obtained from a man aged 18 to 29 in good health. The J gene is TRBJ1-2, the V gene TRBV24-1; TRBD1 matches at 7 bases. The CDR3 sequence is CATSDNDRVYGYTF. The CDR3 region has the DNA TGTGCCACCAGTGATAACGACAGGGTCTATGGCTACACCTTC.